A selection of T cell receptor beta chains follows, all from one sample in a study of blood T cell repertoires in COVID-19. Measured with immunoSEQ multiplex PCR; TCRdb has only the in-frame clones, and not every one. The sample lists about 120,000 clones; roughly three quarters were seen once. Sequenced: peripheral blood. These receptors came from a woman aged 80 or over with acute or convalescent COVID-19. Both conserved end residues are part of each CDR3. A D gene is named only where the DNA matches it firmly. Rows give clone size only sometimes, using once, few, many, or a class for an expanded clone.

CDR3: CASSPSDRESSYEQYF; DNA: TGTGCCAGCAGCCCCTCCGACAGGGAGAGCTCCTACGAGCAGTACTTC; D: TRBD1; J: TRBJ2-7; V: TRBV3-1/TRBV3-2; length: 16; size: .
CDR3: CASSEGTRPISPYGYTF; DNA: TGTGCCAGCAGTGAAGGGACACGGCCAATTTCTCCCTATGGCTACACCTTC; D: .; J: TRBJ1-2; V: TRBV6-1; length: 17; size: .
CDR3: CASSLYSEQYF; DNA: TGTGCCAGCAGCCTTTACTCCGAGCAGTACTTC; D: .; J: TRBJ2-7; V: TRBV7-8; length: 11; size: .
CDR3: CASSDPGLAGGLAYEQYF; DNA: TGTGCCAGCAGCGACCCGGGACTAGCGGGGGGTCTGGCCTACGAGCAGTACTTC; D: TRBD2; J: TRBJ2-7; V: TRBV7-2; length: 18; size: .
CDR3: CASSYLIGITGGNTIYF; DNA: TGTGCCAGCAGTTATCTGATCGGGATTACGGGTGGAAACACCATATATTTT; D: .; J: TRBJ1-3; V: TRBV28; length: 17; size: once
CDR3: CASSTPTGGLYGYTF; DNA: TGTGCCAGTAGTACCCCTACAGGGGGCCTCTATGGCTACACCTTC; D: TRBD1; J: TRBJ1-2; V: TRBV19; length: 15; size: .
CDR3: CASSPGTSIRETQYF; DNA: TGTGCCAGCAGCCCCGGGACATCCATCAGGGAGACCCAGTACTTC; D: .; J: TRBJ2-5; V: TRBV6-5; length: 15; size: .
CDR3: CASSLPQGGAGELFF; DNA: TGTGCCAGCAGCCTCCCTCAAGGGGGAGCGGGGGAGCTGTTTTTT; D: .; J: TRBJ2-2; V: TRBV7-6; length: 15; size: .
CDR3: CASSEQGGTEAFF; DNA: TGTGCCAGTAGTGAACAGGGTGGCACTGAAGCTTTCTTT; D: .; J: TRBJ1-1; V: TRBV19; length: 13; size: few
CDR3: CASSQDHLGGNEKLFF; DNA: TGTGCCAGCAGCCAAGATCATTTGGGGGGTAATGAAAAACTGTTTTTT; D: .; J: TRBJ1-4; V: TRBV3-1/TRBV3-2; length: 16; size: .
CDR3: CASSQDQGRPSGGQIQETQYF; DNA: TGCGCCAGCAGCCAAGATCAGGGGAGGCCTAGCGGGGGGCAGATTCAAGAGACCCAGTACTTC; D: TRBD2; J: TRBJ2-5; V: TRBV4-1; length: 21; size: .
CDR3: CASSIGTVADTQYF; DNA: TGTGCCAGCAGCATCGGGACAGTCGCAGATACGCAGTATTTT; D: TRBD1; J: TRBJ2-3; V: TRBV5-5; length: 14; size: .
CDR3: CASSLTGGAAYGYTF; DNA: TGTGCCAGCTCACTTACAGGGGGCGCGGCCTATGGCTACACCTTC; D: TRBD1; J: TRBJ1-2; V: TRBV18; length: 15; size: .
CDR3: CAWSGGPGRDSTDTQYF; DNA: TGTGCCTGGAGTGGAGGGCCGGGTCGGGATAGCACAGATACGCAGTATTTT; D: .; J: TRBJ2-3; V: TRBV30; length: 17; size: once
CDR3: CATGAARGHGETQYF; DNA: TGTGCCACCGGGGCGGCCAGGGGGCATGGAGAGACCCAGTACTTC; D: TRBD1; J: TRBJ2-5; V: TRBV15; length: 15; size: .
CDR3: CASYKGGQGRNQPQHF; DNA: TGTGCCAGCTATAAGGGGGGGCAGGGAAGGAATCAGCCCCAGCATTTT; D: .; J: TRBJ1-5; V: TRBV28; length: 16; size: .
CDR3: CASREMGQGGETQYF; DNA: TGTGCCAGCAGGGAAATGGGACAGGGAGGGGAGACCCAGTACTTC; D: TRBD1; J: TRBJ2-5; V: TRBV2; length: 15; size: .
CDR3: CASSRRSGTNTEAFF; DNA: TGTGCCAGCAGTCGAAGATCCGGGACAAACACTGAAGCTTTCTTT; D: .; J: TRBJ1-1; V: TRBV6-5; length: 15; size: .
CDR3: CASSPGSREQPQHF; DNA: TGTGCCAGCAGTCCAGGGTCAAGGGAACAGCCCCAGCATTTT; D: .; J: TRBJ1-5; V: TRBV28; length: 14; size: .
CDR3: CASRHGELFF; DNA: TGTGCCAGCAGACACGGGGAGCTGTTTTTT; D: .; J: TRBJ2-2; V: TRBV12-3/TRBV12-4; length: 10; size: .
CDR3: CASSSKPGGRETQYF; DNA: TGTGCCAGCAGCTCTAAACCAGGGGGACGAGAGACCCAGTACTTC; D: TRBD1; J: TRBJ2-5; V: TRBV7-6; length: 15; size: .
CDR3: CASSELGGGELFF; DNA: TGTGCCAGCAGTGAACTAGGGGGTGGGGAGCTGTTTTTT; D: .; J: TRBJ2-2; V: TRBV2; length: 13; size: .
CDR3: CASSRAPNEKLFF; DNA: TGTGCCAGCAGCCGCGCACCTAATGAAAAACTGTTTTTT; D: .; J: TRBJ1-4; V: TRBV7-2; length: 13; size: .
CDR3: CASSQDSRQEAFF; DNA: TGTGCCAGCAGCCAAGACAGTCGTCAGGAAGCTTTCTTT; D: .; J: TRBJ1-1; V: TRBV4-2; length: 13; size: .
CDR3: CASSLVTGPNEQFF; DNA: TGTGCCAGCAGCTTAGTCACAGGGCCCAATGAGCAGTTCTTC; D: .; J: TRBJ2-1; V: TRBV7-2; length: 14; size: few
CDR3: CASSSQLAGGPSGYEQYF; DNA: TGTGCCAGCAGCTCACAACTAGCGGGGGGGCCATCAGGCTACGAGCAGTACTTC; D: TRBD2; J: TRBJ2-7; V: TRBV11-2; length: 18; size: .
CDR3: CASSPRGAGGNEQFF; DNA: TGTGCCAGCAGCCCCCGGGGAGCGGGGGGGAATGAGCAGTTCTTC; D: TRBD2; J: TRBJ2-1; V: TRBV11-2; length: 15; size: few
CDR3: CASHRANYGYTF; DNA: TGTGCCAGTCACAGGGCGAACTATGGCTACACCTTC; D: .; J: TRBJ1-2; V: TRBV28; length: 12; size: .
CDR3: CASSRVSNTEAFF; DNA: TGTGCCAGTAGTCGGGTCAGCAACACTGAAGCTTTCTTT; D: .; J: TRBJ1-1; V: TRBV19; length: 13; size: .
CDR3: CASSIGSSGVTYEQYF; DNA: TGTGCCAGTAGTATAGGATCTAGCGGGGTTACCTACGAGCAGTACTTC; D: TRBD2; J: TRBJ2-7; V: TRBV19; length: 16; size: .
CDR3: CASIPSGRSYEQYF; DNA: TGTGCCAGCATCCCCAGCGGGAGGTCTTACGAGCAGTACTTC; D: TRBD2; J: TRBJ2-7; V: TRBV28; length: 14; size: .
CDR3: CASSSRRTTSSGEQYF; DNA: TGTGCCAGCAGCTCTCGGAGGACGACTAGTTCTGGCGAGCAGTACTTC; D: .; J: TRBJ2-7; V: TRBV7-2; length: 16; size: .
CDR3: CAWSLGYGYTF; DNA: TGTGCCTGGTCCCTAGGCTATGGCTACACCTTC; D: .; J: TRBJ1-2; V: TRBV30; length: 11; size: .